The clone carrying this TCR beta chain appeared many times. What it recognizes is unknown. TCRdb passed the reads through MiXCR, listing each CDR3 protein once. Seen here are a few hundred thousand distinct CDR3 sequences, roughly 22% observed once, and the top ten hold 15% to 20%. CDR1 is MDHEN and CDR2 is SYDVKM in the germline V gene. Trimming removed 6 bases from V and 6 bases from J; junction bases left unmatched: 7. The CDR3 loop spans 15 amino acids. The sample belongs to a study of T cell repertoires in cytomegalovirus infection. Overall study: Matching HLA type, along with CMV infection, was indicated by public TCR beta signatures. Study findings and constraints: Public TCR beta family frequency separated CMV-and-HLA carriers, including in an independent cohort. The ex vivo response was dominated by HLA-C-restricted CMV-specific TCR beta clonotypes.

This TCR was recovered from a human donor in good health (CMV status not recorded). Some clones in this sample may be carry-over from other donors' samples. The rearrangement links TRBV28 to TRBJ1-5, with 11 bases lining up with TRBD1. Material for sequencing was CD8+ T cells from PBMCs. The CDR3 DNA follows: TGTGCCAGCAGCCTGGACAGGGGGCGAGGTCAGCCCCAGCATTTT. Translation: CASSLDRGRGQPQHF.